This TCR beta chain was obtained from a study of neoadjuvant anti-PD-1 for oral cavity cancer. This clone has only a few counts. Its cognate antigen is unknown. General study findings and limits: Only a few patients per response group were TCR-analyzed; validation needed.

TCRdb's table, derived via immunoSEQ multiplex PCR, lists solely in-frame clones and lacks some. The data hold under 15,000 clones, with around three fifths observed a single time. Patients had newly diagnosed, untreated stage II-IVA oral cavity squamous cell carcinoma. Cohort: HPV-negative, locally advanced oral cavity squamous cell carcinoma patients. Germline V gene lookup returns CDR1 MDHEN and CDR2 SYDVKM. The CDR3 consists of 13 residues. Trimming took off 6 bases at V and 5 bases at J, with 13 bases between the two ends. This sequence joins TRBV28 and TRBJ2-5; D remains unclear. The receptor comes from a person between 35 and 79 years old with oral cavity squamous cell carcinoma. The donor label of this sample is uncertain. The input for sequencing was tumor tissue, taken before nivolumab (anti-PD-1) treatment. The CDR3 is CASSPTTRETQYF. The CDR3 DNA follows: TGTGCCAGCAGCCCGACGACAAGGGAGACCCAGTACTTC.